This entry lists 6 T cell receptor beta chains sequenced from one sample in a study of CD8+CD57+ T cells in acquired aplastic anemia. Template material for TCR beta VDJ and CDR3 profiling consisted of genomic DNA. One entry per CDR3 protein, called by TCRdb with MiXCR from the reads. This table has 200,000 to 250,000 distinct CDR3 sequences, approximately 45% appearing once. The sequenced patients had an expansion of CD8+CD57+ cells seen by flow cytometry. Sequencing was done on a sample of sorted CD4+, CD8+, or CD8+CD57+ T cells (not recorded which) from PBMCs. These receptors all stem from a human donor with aplastic anemia.

The CDR3 sequence is CASSDSGGSYEQYF. In DNA form, the CDR3 reads TGTGCCAGCAGTGACTCGGGGGGCTCCTACGAGCAGTACTTC. The V and J genes are TRBV6-4 and TRBJ2-7, with a tentative D call TRBD2 (6 bases). The V and J ends lost 0 bases and 0 bases respectively, with 6 bases between them. The CDR3 is made up of 14 amino acids. The germline V gene has CDR1 MRHNA and CDR2 SNTAGT.

The rearrangement joins TRBV12-3 or TRBV12-4 to TRBJ2-7; tentative D call: TRBD1 (5 bases). CDR3 length equals 14 residues. The V end lost 4 bases, the J end lost 7 bases, and 17 bases lay between the germline ends. This CDR3 is CASSSRTLPREQYF. CDR3 DNA: TGTGCCAGCAGTTCAAGGACACTACCTCGGGAGCAGTACTTC.

This clonotype was found many times. The V call is TRBV14, the J call TRBJ2-5; the match to TRBD2 covers 12 bases. Per the germline V gene, CDR1 is SGHDN and CDR2 is FVKESK. The CDR3 loop spans 14 amino acids. With V trimmed by 7 bases and J by 3 bases, 3 bases remained unmatched. The CDR3 DNA reads TGTGCCAGCAAACCTAGCGGGAGGGAAGAGACCCAGTACTTC. It codes for CASKPSGREETQYF.

V is TRBV9 and J is TRBJ2-3; D is unclear. The CDR3 sequence is 13 residues long. Germline loops: CDR1 SGDLS, CDR2 YYNGEE. The V end lost 2 bases, the J end lost 6 bases, and 10 bases lay between the germline ends. The CDR3 DNA is TGTGCCAGCAGCGTCTCACAAAGGGATACGCAGTATTTT. Translated, it gives CASSVSQRDTQYF.

This chain uses TRBV6-5 with TRBJ2-2; D perhaps matches TRBD2 (5 bases). Trimming cost V 0 bases and J 4 bases, with 12 bases left between them. The germline CDR1 and CDR2 sequences are MNHEY and SVGAGI. CDR3 length: 16 amino acids. In nucleotides, the CDR3 is TGTGCCAGCAGTTACTCAGTAGGGAGCGGCACCGGGGAGCTGTTTTTT. Translated, it gives CASSYSVGSGTGELFF.

This clonotype occurred a few times. The chain joins TRBV6-2 or TRBV6-3 to TRBJ1-5; TRBD1 is a possible D gene (5 bases). V was pared by 9 bases and J by 4 bases, with 16 bases between. The germline CDR1 and CDR2 sequences are MNHEY and SVGEGT. This CDR3 has 14 residues. CDR3 loop: CASEGEVRNQPQHF. CDR3 DNA sequence: TGTGCCAGTGAAGGGGAGGTGAGAAATCAGCCCCAGCATTTT.